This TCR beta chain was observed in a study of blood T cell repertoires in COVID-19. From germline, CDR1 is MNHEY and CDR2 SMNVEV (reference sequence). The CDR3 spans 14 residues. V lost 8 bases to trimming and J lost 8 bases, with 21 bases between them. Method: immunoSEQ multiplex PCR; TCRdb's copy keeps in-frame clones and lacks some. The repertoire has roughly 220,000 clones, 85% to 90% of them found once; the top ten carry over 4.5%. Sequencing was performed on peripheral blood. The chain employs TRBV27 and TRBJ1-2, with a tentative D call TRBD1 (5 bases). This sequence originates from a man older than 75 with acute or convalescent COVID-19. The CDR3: CASRPRGGVSGYTF. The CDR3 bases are TGTGCCAGCCGCCCTCGGGGGGGGGTCTCCGGCTACACCTTC.